This T cell receptor (beta chain) was sequenced for a study of T cells in Graves' hyperthyroidism and ophthalmopathy. Study background: Pretreatment peripheral blood was obtained at initial diagnosis.

Regions amplified from RNA transcripts were the TCR beta CDR3 regions. In the first-round RT-PCR of the TCR CDR3, the HTBI primer set was used. MiXCR was run by TCRdb on the multiplex PCR reads, yielding one entry per CDR3 protein. The data show 550,000 to 650,000 distinct CDR3 sequences, approximately 15% seen once. PBMCs came from about 10 ml fresh peripheral blood. J lost 6 bases, V lost 5 bases, and 6 bases had no gene match. Germline V gene data show CDR1 as SGHTA and CDR2 as FQGNSA. This CDR3 has 13 amino acids. Whole-study findings and limits: For ophthalmopathy, model prediction preceded onset by a median roughly 6.3 months. Ophthalmopathy and stable hyperthyroidism were separated by a 13 V-J model.

This clonotype was seen at least ten times. Antigen unknown. The sequencing sample was made of blood. The rearrangement links TRBV7-2 to TRBJ2-7; the match to TRBD1 covers 8 bases. The receptor was isolated from a woman aged 30 to 39 with Graves' hyperthyroidism that later progressed to Graves' ophthalmopathy. As DNA, the CDR3 is TGTGCCAGCAGCACTATCAGGGGGCGCGAGCAGTACTTC. This encodes CASSTIRGREQYF. Full variable domain (outside the CDR3, taken from reference TRBV7-2 and TRBJ2-7): GAGVSQSPSNKVTEKGKDVELRCDPISGHTALYWYRQSLGQGLEFLIYFQGNSAPDKSGLPSDRFSAERTGGSVSTLTIQRTQQEDSAVYLCASSTIRGREQYFGPGTRLTVT.